These T cell receptor beta chains were read from a single sample in a study of T cell changes during pregnancy in multiple sclerosis. Produced via immunoSEQ multiplex PCR; TCRdb's table is partial and in-frame only. The sample records roughly 60,000 clones, 90% to 95% being singletons. Source: CD4+ T cells from peripheral blood mononuclear cells, taken before pregnancy. These TCRs come from a female donor with multiple sclerosis, enrolled in a pregnancy study. Each CDR3 is given with its conserved first and last residue. The D gene is left open where the match is weak. Size is omitted from some rows. Given values are once, few, many or a class for expanded clones.

v_call,j_call,d_call,clone_size,cdr3_nt,cdr3_aa
TRBV10-3,TRBJ1-1,.,.,TGTGCCATCAGTGTAGGACAGAACACTGAAGCTTTCTTT,CAISVGQNTEAFF
TRBV11-2,TRBJ2-7,.,.,TGTGCCAGCGGACTGGGTACGGGCTCCTACGAGCAGTACTTC,CASGLGTGSYEQYF
TRBV2,TRBJ2-1,TRBD1,.,TGTGCCAGCAGTGTAAGGCAGGGGGACAATGAGCAGTTCTTC,CASSVRQGDNEQFF
TRBV30,TRBJ2-5,.,few,TGTGCCTGGGGCGGGAATCTTCGAAGTGAGACCCAGTACTTC,CAWGGNLRSETQYF
TRBV5-6,TRBJ2-4,.,.,TGTGCCAGCAGCTCCCGCAGTCGGGGAAACATTCAGTACTTC,CASSSRSRGNIQYF
TRBV11-2,TRBJ2-2,TRBD2,.,TGTGCCAGCAGCTCTTCCACTAGCGGGATGAACACCGGGGAGCTGTTTTTT,CASSSSTSGMNTGELFF
TRBV7-2,TRBJ1-3,.,.,TGTGCCAGCAGCTTAGGAGGGGGTTCTGGAAACACCATATATTTT,CASSLGGGSGNTIYF
TRBV6-5,TRBJ2-7,.,.,TGTGCCAGCAGAAGAACCGGGAGCTACGAGCAGTACTTC,CASRRTGSYEQYF
TRBV18,TRBJ2-7,.,.,TGTGCCAGCTCTTCGGGGGTTGTTTACGAGCAGTACTTC,CASSSGVVYEQYF
TRBV20-1,TRBJ2-7,.,.,TGCAGTGCTAGGGACAGTTACGAGCAGTACTTC,CSARDSYEQYF
TRBV7-2,TRBJ2-5,TRBD2,.,TGTGCCAGCAGCCCCACTTTAGCGGGAGGGCGAGGAGAGACCCAGTACTTC,CASSPTLAGGRGETQYF
TRBV28,TRBJ1-4,.,.,TGTGCCAGCAGTTTGACCCCAGGGTCAACTAATGAAAAACTGTTTTTT,CASSLTPGSTNEKLFF
TRBV28,TRBJ2-2,.,.,TGTGCCAGCAGTGGACAGACCGGGGAGCTGTTTTTT,CASSGQTGELFF
TRBV5-4,TRBJ2-5,TRBD2,.,TGTGCCAGCAGCTCTGGGGGACTAGCAGCGTACCAAGAGACCCAGTACTTC,CASSSGGLAAYQETQYF
TRBV9,TRBJ2-1,TRBD1,.,TGTGCCAGCAGCGTAGTTAGGACAGGGGGCACGAATGAGCAGTTCTTC,CASSVVRTGGTNEQFF
TRBV7-9,TRBJ2-3,TRBD2,.,TGTGCCAGCAGGTATCCGGGACTAGCGGGACAAAAAGCAGATACGCAGTATTTT,CASRYPGLAGQKADTQYF
TRBV19,TRBJ2-5,.,.,TGTGCCAGTCAGGTTGGGGAGACCCAGTACTTC,CASQVGETQYF
TRBV7-9,TRBJ2-3,TRBD2,.,TGTGCCAGCAGCGTGGCCGGGAGGGCCCTGACAGATACGCAGTATTTT,CASSVAGRALTDTQYF
TRBV7-2,TRBJ2-7,.,.,TGTGCCAGCAGCAATCCTACGAGTTTATACTTC,CASSNPTSLYF
TRBV4-2,TRBJ2-7,TRBD2,.,TGTGCCAGCAGCCAATTGCCTCCGGGACTAGCGGGAGGATTCTACGAGCAGTACTTC,CASSQLPPGLAGGFYEQYF
TRBV27,TRBJ2-5,.,.,TGTGCCAGCAGTTTCGTCGGTGTGGGCGCGACCCAGTACTTC,CASSFVGVGATQYF
TRBV11-1,TRBJ1-1,.,.,TGTGCCAGCAGCTTGCGACAGCTCACTGAAGCTTTCTTT,CASSLRQLTEAFF
TRBV11-3,TRBJ2-7,TRBD2,.,TGTGCCAGCAGCTTAGTCGGGGGGACTAGCGGAATCTCCTACGAGCAGTACTTC,CASSLVGGTSGISYEQYF
TRBV19,TRBJ2-5,.,.,TGTGCCAGTAGCCAGGGCTGGGAGACCCAGTACTTC,CASSQGWETQYF
TRBV5-6,TRBJ2-7,.,.,TGTGCCAGCAGCTTGGTGGCTTCCGGGTTAGGCTACGAGCAGTACTTC,CASSLVASGLGYEQYF
TRBV7-2,TRBJ1-2,TRBD1,.,TGTGCCAGCAGCCCGGGACAGCCCTATGGCTACACCTTC,CASSPGQPYGYTF
TRBV19,TRBJ1-5,TRBD1,.,TGTGCCAGTAGTGCTGACAGGGGTGGTCCGCCCCAGCATTTT,CASSADRGGPPQHF
TRBV11-3,TRBJ2-2,TRBD1,.,TGTGCCAGCAGCTTAGGGGGGTACGGGACAGGGGACGCCGGGGAGCTGTTTTTT,CASSLGGYGTGDAGELFF
TRBV7-2,TRBJ2-7,.,.,TGTGCCAGCAGTTCAGCCTACGAGCAGTACTTC,CASSSAYEQYF
TRBV27,TRBJ2-7,TRBD2,.,TGTGCCAGCAGTTTAACAGGACTAGCGGGAGGGCCCTACGAGCAGTACTTC,CASSLTGLAGGPYEQYF
TRBV2,TRBJ2-2,TRBD1,.,TGTGCCAGCAGCGAACAGACAGGGGGCTTCGGGGAGCTGTTTTTT,CASSEQTGGFGELFF
TRBV14,TRBJ1-1,TRBD1,.,TGTGCCAGCAGCGAAGCCGGGACAGGGTCGATGAACACTGAAGCTTTCTTT,CASSEAGTGSMNTEAFF
TRBV11-3,TRBJ1-3,.,.,TGTGCCAGCAGCCCCGGGAGGGCTGGAAACACCATATATTTT,CASSPGRAGNTIYF
TRBV29-1,TRBJ2-3,TRBD2,.,TGCAGCTTAGCTCCAGCGGGAGTAAGAGATACGCAGTATTTT,CSLAPAGVRDTQYF
TRBV6-5,TRBJ2-5,TRBD2,.,TGTGCCAGCAGTTCTCAGCGGGAGGGCCCTAAGACCCAGTACTTC,CASSSQREGPKTQYF
TRBV2,TRBJ2-7,TRBD2,.,TGTGCCACCGTGCCAGCGGGAGCCGACGAGCAGTACTTC,CATVPAGADEQYF
TRBV14,TRBJ2-2,TRBD2,.,TGTGCCAGCAGCGAGTGGACTAGCGGGAGAGACGGGGAGCTGTTTTTT,CASSEWTSGRDGELFF
TRBV27,TRBJ1-5,TRBD1,.,TGTGCCAGCACCCCCCGACTGACAGGGGATCAGCCCCAGCATTTT,CASTPRLTGDQPQHF
TRBV5-6,TRBJ2-7,TRBD1,.,TGTGCCAGCAGCAAGGGCACCGGGACAGGGTTTTCCGGGGCCTACGAGCAGTACTTC,CASSKGTGTGFSGAYEQYF
TRBV27,TRBJ1-5,TRBD1,.,TGTGCCAGCAGTCCAAGACAGGGGGGGAGCGGTCAGCCCCAGCATTTT,CASSPRQGGSGQPQHF
TRBV11-1,TRBJ2-5,.,.,TGTGCCAGCAGCTTGGACTGGTCCCAAGAGACCCAGTACTTC,CASSLDWSQETQYF
TRBV18,TRBJ1-1,.,.,TGTGCCAGCTCATCGCTAGAGGGACAAATCAACACTGAAGCTTTCTTT,CASSSLEGQINTEAFF
TRBV11-2,TRBJ2-7,TRBD1,few,TGTGCCAGCAGCTCTTACAGGGGCCAGGCCTACGAGCAGTACTTC,CASSSYRGQAYEQYF
TRBV6-6,TRBJ2-1,TRBD1,.,TGTGCCAGCAGTTACCAGGGGGCAGGCAATGAGCAGTTCTTC,CASSYQGAGNEQFF
TRBV28,TRBJ1-1,.,.,TGTGCCAGCAGGCCCGGACAGAGGAACACTGAAGCTTTCTTT,CASRPGQRNTEAFF
TRBV7-9,TRBJ1-5,TRBD1,few,TGTGCCAGCAGCTTAGGCACCGGGACAGGCTATAGCAATCAGCCCCAGCATTTT,CASSLGTGTGYSNQPQHF
TRBV18,TRBJ1-2,.,.,TGTGCCAGCTCATCCACAGGGACCGGAAGTAACTATGGCTACACCTTC,CASSSTGTGSNYGYTF
TRBV2,TRBJ2-3,TRBD2,.,TGTGCCAGCACCCCCCGCGGAGGGCTAGCGGGCACAGATACGCAGTATTTT,CASTPRGGLAGTDTQYF
TRBV6-5,TRBJ2-6,TRBD1,.,TGTGCCAGCAGTTGGGGGACAGGTCCTACCAACGTCCTGACTTTC,CASSWGTGPTNVLTF
TRBV9,TRBJ2-1,TRBD1,.,TGTGCCAGCAGCGTAGTGCCGGGACAGGGGGCCGTAGGGAACAATGAGCAGTTCTTC,CASSVVPGQGAVGNNEQFF
TRBV29-1,TRBJ2-1,.,.,TGCAGCGTTCGGTCCCCCCTATTCGGGCAGTTCTTC,CSVRSPLFGQFF
TRBV7-2,TRBJ1-1,.,once,TGTGCCAGCAGCCCCCGAATGCTAACTGAAGCTTTCTTT,CASSPRMLTEAFF
TRBV2,TRBJ1-1,TRBD1,.,TGTGCCAGCAGAGGACAGGGAATGGCAACTATTGAAGCTTTCTTT,CASRGQGMATIEAFF
TRBV19,TRBJ1-1,TRBD1,.,TGTGCCAGTAGTTCCCGGACAGGGGGAAACACTGAAGCTTTCTTT,CASSSRTGGNTEAFF
TRBV28,TRBJ1-5,TRBD1,.,TGTGCCAGCAGGACAGGGTATAGCAATCAGCCCCAGCATTTT,CASRTGYSNQPQHF
TRBV4-2,TRBJ1-2,TRBD1,.,TGTGCCAGCAGCCCCCCATACGGGACAGGGGATGGCTACACCTTC,CASSPPYGTGDGYTF
TRBV9,TRBJ1-1,TRBD1,.,TGTGCCAGCAGCGTAGCGGGGACAGGGGTAGGAGCTTTCTTT,CASSVAGTGVGAFF
TRBV11-2,TRBJ2-2,TRBD2,.,TGTGCCAGCAGATTAGCGGGAGTAAATACCGGGGAGCTGTTTTTT,CASRLAGVNTGELFF
TRBV4-1,TRBJ1-2,.,.,TGCGCCAGCAGCCAAGAACTGTTTTCCTATGGCTACACCTTC,CASSQELFSYGYTF